A single T cell receptor beta chain is shown here with its context. Its specificity is not known. Trimming stripped 0 bases from V and 0 bases from J, with 11 bases between. The germline CDR1 and CDR2 sequences are GTSNPN and SVGIG (reference sequence). The CDR3 is 16 amino acids. This entry is derived from a study of cytomegalovirus exposure and HLA in healthy donors. Study conclusions and caveats: It is likely that the observed cluster of highly shared sequence variants was a sequencing artifact. Rarity characterized most TCR sequences, yet some public TCRs appeared in many donors.

The PCR was carried out with 60 Vbeta primers and 13 Jbeta primers. TCRdb's copy holds only in-frame clones and misses some; the assay was immunoSEQ multiplex PCR. The sample lists about 170,000 clones; approximately 78% were seen once. The chain employs TRBV30 and TRBJ2-2; maybe TRBD2 (5 bases). The sequence derives from a male donor in good health and CMV-seronegative. Material for sequencing was PBMCs. CDR3 protein: CAWSVLPGSNTGELFF. For the CDR3, the DNA is TGTGCCTGGAGTGTACTGCCGGGGTCGAACACCGGGGAGCTGTTTTTT.